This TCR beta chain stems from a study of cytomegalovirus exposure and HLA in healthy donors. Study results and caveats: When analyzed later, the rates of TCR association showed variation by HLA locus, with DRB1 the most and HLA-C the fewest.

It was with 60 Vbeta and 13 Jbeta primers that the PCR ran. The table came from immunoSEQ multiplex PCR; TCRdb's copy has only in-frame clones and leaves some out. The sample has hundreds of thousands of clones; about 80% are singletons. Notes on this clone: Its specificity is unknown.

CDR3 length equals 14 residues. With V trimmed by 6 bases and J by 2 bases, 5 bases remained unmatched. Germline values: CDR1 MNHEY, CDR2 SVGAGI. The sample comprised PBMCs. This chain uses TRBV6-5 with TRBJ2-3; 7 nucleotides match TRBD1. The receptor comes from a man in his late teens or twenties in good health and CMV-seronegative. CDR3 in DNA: TGTGCCAGCAGGACAGGGTCCTACACAGATACGCAGTATTTT. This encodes CASRTGSYTDTQYF.